Listed below are T cell receptor beta chains from one sample, sequenced in a study of graft-versus-host responses after intestinal transplantation. TCRdb's table, derived via immunoSEQ multiplex PCR, lists solely in-frame clones and lacks some. The sample has roughly 3,600 clones; 75% are singletons. The specimen was ileum tissue, collected 105 days after intestinal transplantation. The source is a human patient who received an intestinal transplant, so some T cells may come from the graft donor. Both conserved end residues are part of each CDR3. The D gene is left open where the match is weak.

d_gene: -; v_gene: TRBV6-5; j_gene: TRBJ2-2; CDR3aa: CASSYSAGSRSGELFF
d_gene: TRBD1; v_gene: TRBV9; j_gene: TRBJ1-5; CDR3aa: CASSETGGNQPQHF
d_gene: -; v_gene: TRBV27; j_gene: TRBJ2-1; CDR3aa: CASSLTGRVLQFF
d_gene: -; v_gene: TRBV6-4; j_gene: TRBJ2-2; CDR3aa: CASSTGNTGELFF
d_gene: TRBD2; v_gene: TRBV4-2; j_gene: TRBJ2-5; CDR3aa: CASSQGGLAGEGETQYF
d_gene: TRBD1; v_gene: TRBV7-8; j_gene: TRBJ1-1; CDR3aa: CASSLYRGTEAFF
d_gene: -; v_gene: TRBV7-9; j_gene: TRBJ2-1; CDR3aa: CASSPRGSGHDYNEQFF
d_gene: TRBD2; v_gene: TRBV7-9; j_gene: TRBJ2-1; CDR3aa: CASTSFPIAGGGDEQFF
d_gene: -; v_gene: TRBV5-4; j_gene: TRBJ2-1; CDR3aa: CASSPHGTPTPYNEQFF
d_gene: -; v_gene: TRBV2; j_gene: TRBJ2-7; CDR3aa: CASSSPWGSYEQYF
d_gene: TRBD2; v_gene: TRBV2; j_gene: TRBJ2-1; CDR3aa: CASSPREGLHEQFF
d_gene: -; v_gene: TRBV18; j_gene: TRBJ1-5; CDR3aa: CASSPPGGQMNQPQHF
d_gene: -; v_gene: TRBV4-1; j_gene: TRBJ2-3; CDR3aa: CASSQDLASRPLSTDTQYF
d_gene: TRBD2; v_gene: TRBV5-4; j_gene: TRBJ2-1; CDR3aa: CASSLGWRGAGEQFF
d_gene: TRBD1; v_gene: TRBV7-9; j_gene: TRBJ2-3; CDR3aa: CASSLGGGSADTQYF
d_gene: TRBD2; v_gene: TRBV2; j_gene: TRBJ2-3; CDR3aa: CATQAAGNTDTQYF
d_gene: -; v_gene: TRBV5-1; j_gene: TRBJ2-7; CDR3aa: CASRRAGNEQYF
d_gene: -; v_gene: TRBV11-2; j_gene: TRBJ1-5; CDR3aa: CASSLTGGRSNQPQHF
d_gene: -; v_gene: TRBV6-4; j_gene: TRBJ2-2; CDR3aa: CASSDWESGELFF
d_gene: -; v_gene: TRBV5-1; j_gene: TRBJ2-7; CDR3aa: CASSPRPGSSLYEQYF
d_gene: TRBD1; v_gene: TRBV5-6; j_gene: TRBJ2-7; CDR3aa: CASSLPNRGHEQYF
d_gene: -; v_gene: TRBV20-1; j_gene: TRBJ2-1; CDR3aa: CSALGRNEQFF
d_gene: TRBD2; v_gene: TRBV5-4; j_gene: TRBJ2-2; CDR3aa: CASSFRLGLAGTRGGELFF
d_gene: -; v_gene: TRBV7-2; j_gene: TRBJ2-6; CDR3aa: CASSPWAGANVLTF
d_gene: -; v_gene: TRBV27; j_gene: TRBJ1-2; CDR3aa: CASSPFDSPYGYTF
d_gene: TRBD1; v_gene: TRBV19; j_gene: TRBJ2-7; CDR3aa: CASSTRTGWEQYF
d_gene: -; v_gene: TRBV6-1; j_gene: TRBJ1-3; CDR3aa: CASSEDRGNTIYF
d_gene: TRBD1; v_gene: TRBV4-1; j_gene: TRBJ1-4; CDR3aa: CASSNPGTGVRDEKLFF
d_gene: TRBD2; v_gene: TRBV2; j_gene: TRBJ2-1; CDR3aa: CASGGRLAAYNEQFF
d_gene: TRBD1; v_gene: TRBV5-1; j_gene: TRBJ1-6; CDR3aa: CASSQFRTGGDSPLHF